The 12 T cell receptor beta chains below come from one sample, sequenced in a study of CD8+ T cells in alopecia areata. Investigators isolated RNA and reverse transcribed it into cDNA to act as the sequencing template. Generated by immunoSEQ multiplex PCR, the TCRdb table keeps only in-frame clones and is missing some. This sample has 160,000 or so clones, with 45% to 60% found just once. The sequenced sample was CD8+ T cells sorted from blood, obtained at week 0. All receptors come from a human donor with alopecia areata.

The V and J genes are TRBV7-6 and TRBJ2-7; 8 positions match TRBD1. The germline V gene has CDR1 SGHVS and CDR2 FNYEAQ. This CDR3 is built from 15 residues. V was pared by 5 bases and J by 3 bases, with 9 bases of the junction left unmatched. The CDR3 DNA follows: TGTGCCAGCAGCCCGAGGACAGGGACAGACTACGAGCAGTACTTC. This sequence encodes CASSPRTGTDYEQYF.

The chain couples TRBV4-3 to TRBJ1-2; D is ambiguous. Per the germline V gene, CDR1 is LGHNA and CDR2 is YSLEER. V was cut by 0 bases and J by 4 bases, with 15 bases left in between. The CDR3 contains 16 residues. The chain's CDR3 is CASSQDPSPILYGYTF. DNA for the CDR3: TGCGCCAGCAGCCAAGATCCCTCACCCATACTCTATGGCTACACCTTC.

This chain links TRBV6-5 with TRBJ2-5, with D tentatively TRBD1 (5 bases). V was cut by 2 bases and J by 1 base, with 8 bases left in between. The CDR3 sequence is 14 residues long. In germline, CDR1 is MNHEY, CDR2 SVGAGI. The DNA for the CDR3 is TGTGCCAGCAGTTACGGTCAGGGCCAAGAGACCCAGTACTTC. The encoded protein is CASSYGQGQETQYF.

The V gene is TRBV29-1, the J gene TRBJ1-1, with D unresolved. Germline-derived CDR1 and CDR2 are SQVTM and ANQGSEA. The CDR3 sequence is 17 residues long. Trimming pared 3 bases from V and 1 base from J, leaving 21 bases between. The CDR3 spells CSVESEAGEKKNTEAFF. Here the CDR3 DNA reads TGCAGCGTTGAGAGCGAAGCAGGAGAAAAGAAGAACACTGAAGCTTTCTTT.

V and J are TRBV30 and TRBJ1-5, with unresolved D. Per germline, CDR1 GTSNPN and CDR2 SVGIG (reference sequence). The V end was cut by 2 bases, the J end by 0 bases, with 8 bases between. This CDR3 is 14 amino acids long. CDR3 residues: CAWSRPNSNQPQHF. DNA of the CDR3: TGTGCCTGGAGTCGTCCTAATAGCAATCAGCCCCAGCATTTT.

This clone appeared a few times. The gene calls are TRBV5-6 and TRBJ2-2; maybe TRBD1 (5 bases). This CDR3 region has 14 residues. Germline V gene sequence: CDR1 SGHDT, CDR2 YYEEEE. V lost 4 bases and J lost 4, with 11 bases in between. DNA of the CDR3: TGTGCCAGCAGCGCTCAAGGGGCCACCGGGGAGCTGTTTTTT. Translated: CASSAQGATGELFF.

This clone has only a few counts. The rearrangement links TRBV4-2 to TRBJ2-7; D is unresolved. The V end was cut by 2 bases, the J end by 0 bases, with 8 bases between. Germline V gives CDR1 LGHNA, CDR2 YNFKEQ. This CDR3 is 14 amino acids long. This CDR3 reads CASSQSLSSYEQYF. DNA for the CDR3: TGTGCCAGCAGCCAATCATTGAGCTCCTACGAGCAGTACTTC.

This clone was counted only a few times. CDR3 sequence reads: CASSRKETSGSSTDTQYF. The CDR3 coding sequence is TGTGCCAGCAGCCGGAAAGAAACTAGCGGATCTAGCACAGATACGCAGTATTTT. The chain joins TRBV7-9 to TRBJ2-3, with 8 bases fitting TRBD2. Losses at the gene ends were 5 bases for V and 0 bases for J; bases not matched to a gene: 13. CDR3 size: 18 residues. Germline CDR1 reads SEHNR; CDR2 reads FQNEAQ (reference sequence).

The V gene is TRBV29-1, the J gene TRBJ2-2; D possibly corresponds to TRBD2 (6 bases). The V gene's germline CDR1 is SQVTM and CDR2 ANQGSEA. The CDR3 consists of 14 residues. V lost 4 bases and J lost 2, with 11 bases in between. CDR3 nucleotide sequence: TGCAGCGTTGCTGGCGGGGCTAACACCGGGGAGCTGTTTTTT. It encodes CSVAGGANTGELFF.

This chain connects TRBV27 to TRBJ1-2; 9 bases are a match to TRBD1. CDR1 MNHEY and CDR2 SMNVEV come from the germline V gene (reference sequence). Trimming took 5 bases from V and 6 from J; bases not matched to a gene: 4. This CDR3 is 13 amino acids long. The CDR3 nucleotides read TGTGCCAGCAGTCCCGGGACAGGGCATGGCTACACCTTC. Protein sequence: CASSPGTGHGYTF.

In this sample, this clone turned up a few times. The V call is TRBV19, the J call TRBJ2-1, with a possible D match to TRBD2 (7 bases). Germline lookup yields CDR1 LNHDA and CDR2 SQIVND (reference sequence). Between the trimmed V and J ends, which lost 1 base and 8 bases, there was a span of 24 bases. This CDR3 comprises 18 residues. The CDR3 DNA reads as TGTGCCAGTAGTATAGGTTCCCCCCAGAGGGGGGGCCGCGATGAGCAGTTCTTC. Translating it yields CASSIGSPQRGGRDEQFF.

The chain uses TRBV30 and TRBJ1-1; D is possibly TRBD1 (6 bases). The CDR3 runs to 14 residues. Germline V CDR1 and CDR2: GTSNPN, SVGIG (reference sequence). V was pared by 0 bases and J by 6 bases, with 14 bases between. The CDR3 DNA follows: TGTGCCTGGAGTGTCCCGGGGGCCAGGGCTGAAGCTTTCTTT. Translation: CAWSVPGARAEAFF.